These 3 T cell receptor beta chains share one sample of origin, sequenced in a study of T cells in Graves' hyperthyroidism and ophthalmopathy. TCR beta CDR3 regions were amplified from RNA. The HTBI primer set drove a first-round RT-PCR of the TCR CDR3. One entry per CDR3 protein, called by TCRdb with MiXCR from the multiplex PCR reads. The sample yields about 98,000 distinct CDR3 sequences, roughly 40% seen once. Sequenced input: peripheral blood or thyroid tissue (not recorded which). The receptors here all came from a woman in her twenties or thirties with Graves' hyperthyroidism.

The CDR3 here is CASIPRTDPWVYGYTF. The CDR3 DNA reads TGTGCCAGTATACCCCGGACAGACCCGTGGGTCTATGGCTACACCTTC. This sequence joins TRBV7-9 and TRBJ1-2, with D possibly TRBD1 on 6 matching bases. Germline loops: CDR1 SEHNR, CDR2 FQNEAQ (reference sequence). The CDR3 totals 16 residues. Trimming cost V 9 bases and J 4 bases, with 24 bases left between them.

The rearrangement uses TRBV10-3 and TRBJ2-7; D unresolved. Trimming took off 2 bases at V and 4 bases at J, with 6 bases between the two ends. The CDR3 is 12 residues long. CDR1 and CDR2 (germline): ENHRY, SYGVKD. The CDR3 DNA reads TGTGCCATCAGTGAGGGCGGATACGAGCAGTACTTC. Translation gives CAISEGGYEQYF.

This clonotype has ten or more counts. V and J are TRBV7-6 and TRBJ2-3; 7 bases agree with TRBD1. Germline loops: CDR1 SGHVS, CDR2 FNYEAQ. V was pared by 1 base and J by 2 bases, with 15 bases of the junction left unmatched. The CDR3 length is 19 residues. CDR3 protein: CASSLVVTRRDSFTDTQYF. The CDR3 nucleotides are TGTGCCAGCAGCTTAGTTGTCACCCGCCGGGACAGTTTCACAGATACGCAGTATTTT.